This T cell receptor beta chain derives from a study of blood T cell repertoires in COVID-19 (dated by TCRdb to the early 2020s). Looking at the study overall: The collaborator samples originated in the United States, Italy and Spain and spanned the acute and convalescent phases of COVID-19. The material from the prospective study consisted of cDNA or gDNA derived from T cells, B-cell-depleted T cells, or PBMCs. Deeply sampled blood TCRbeta repertoires from subjects exposed to, actively infected with, or recovered from COVID-19 were included in the dataset. The repertoires were released in a freely available public database meant as a resource for research on the immune response to SARS-CoV-2. Samples came from the ongoing ImmuneRACE study (first 160 participants) plus 1,254 subjects from 6 global collaborators. The sample metadata nearly always contained a de-identified subject ID, COVID-19 status, age in years and sex. HLA class I and class II types, where available, came from metadata supplied by the sample provider rather than from assay-based typing.

In the prospective study, participants were about 18 to 100 years old, resided in 25 or so geographic areas of the United States, and were enrolled through a virtual design. To assign participants to cohorts, the prospective study relied on clinical history that participants themselves reported in a screening survey and a study questionnaire. Mobile phlebotomists in the prospective study collected whole blood, serum and a nasopharyngeal or oropharyngeal swab from every participant. Participants in the prospective study had the option to provide additional blood draws and questionnaires over a roughly 2-month period. Prospective study blood samples were shipped either frozen or at room temperature before DNA extraction. TCRbeta CDR3 regions were amplified from genomic DNA using the immunoSEQ Assay, a bias-controlled multiplex PCR. The original methods were these. The number of nucleated cells in each sample was estimated from the amplification of reference gene primers within the assay. Sequence reads were collapsed and filtered to measure the absolute abundance of every unique TCRbeta CDR3 rearrangement. For each sample, productive Simpson clonality was calculated as the square root of Simpson's diversity index across productive rearrangements. This immuneACCESS table, as held by TCRdb, lists in-frame sequences with V and J called but not all clones. Of the missing ones, under half trace to an unresolved V gene in checked studies; the others have no known cause. That table is the source of V, J and clone size, and D and trimming were worked out from the DNA. Recorded for this sample are 200,000 to 250,000 clones; around 85% of them occurred a single time. The ten largest account for about 1.3% of the sample.

Points on this clone: Its antigen remains unidentified. Base quality data are lacking; no much larger clone is found one base away.

Points the paper makes about the study in general: The quantity of clinical and demographic metadata differed by source and by participant and was supplied without curation.

The specimen sequenced was PBMCs or T cells enriched from blood (not recorded which). The TCR comes from a woman in her 40s with acute COVID-19.

The CDR3 is CASSAATGTGYTF. In nucleotide form, the sequence is TGTGCCAGCAGCGCTGCGACAGGGACTGGCTACACCTTC. The chain employs TRBV5-4 and TRBJ1-2, with 7 bases in between that match TRBD1. The CDR3 measures 13 amino acids from cysteine to phenylalanine. Only the CDR3 portion is preserved as DNA: 39 bases, with reading frame beginning at the first base. V trim: 4 bases; J trim: 7 bases; unmatched bases: 7. Taken from the germline V gene (reference sequence), the CDR1 and CDR2 loops are SGHNT and YYREEE.